This T cell receptor (beta chain) is from a study of blood T cell repertoires in COVID-19 (dated by TCRdb to about 2020). With regard to the full study: The collaborator samples originated in the United States, Italy and Spain and spanned the acute and convalescent phases of COVID-19. The prospective study material was composed of cDNA or gDNA derived from T cells, B-cell-depleted T cells, or PBMCs. Deeply sampled blood TCRbeta repertoires from subjects exposed to, actively infected with, or recovered from COVID-19 were included in the dataset. The repertoires were released in a freely available public database meant as a resource for research on the immune response to SARS-CoV-2. The samples were drawn from two sources: the first 160 participants of the ongoing ImmuneRACE study, and 1,200 or so subjects contributed by 6 global collaborators. Sample metadata almost always included a de-identified subject ID, COVID-19 status, age in years and sex. HLA class I and class II types, where available, came from metadata supplied by the sample provider rather than from assay-based typing.

The study at large found these results: Clinical and demographic metadata were provided uncurated, with the amount varying by source and participant.

The collaborating institutions used their own protocols to collect whole blood in K2EDTA tubes. For TCRbeta analysis, collaborators shipped samples as frozen whole blood, isolated PBMCs, or DNA extracted from either of those sample types. As encoded in the germline V gene, CDR1 is SGHDT while CDR2 is YYEEEE. The trim is 1 base for V and 5 bases for J, with a gap of 11 bases between the germline ends. From cysteine to phenylalanine, the CDR3 is 14 amino acids long. Only the CDR3 portion is preserved as DNA: 42 bases, with reading frame beginning at the first base. TCRbeta CDR3 regions were amplified from genomic DNA using the immunoSEQ Assay, a bias-controlled multiplex PCR. The published analysis was carried out like this. The number of nucleated cells in each sample was estimated from the amplification of reference gene primers within the assay. To quantify the absolute abundance of each unique TCRbeta CDR3 rearrangement, sequence reads were collapsed and filtered. For each sample, productive Simpson clonality was calculated as the square root of Simpson's diversity index over productive rearrangements. In its TCRdb copy, this immuneACCESS table keeps in-frame sequences only and misses some clones. Where compared with another copy, unresolved V genes explain less than half of these, and the others have no known cause. That table is the source of V, J and clone size, and D and trimming were worked out from the DNA. This sample lists about 170,000 clones; just under 85% were detected once. 22% of the sample rests with the top ten.

Points on this clone: No antigen is known for it. No base qualities exist here, and no much larger clone lies one base off it.

The clonotype originates from a woman of 80 years or more with acute or convalescent COVID-19. Specimen: peripheral blood. The V and J genes are TRBV5-6 and TRBJ2-3; tentative D gene TRBD1, with 6 bases matching. The DNA reads TGTGCCAGCAGCTTGTCAGGGGATGTAGATACGCAGTATTTT. This yields the protein CASSLSGDVDTQYF.